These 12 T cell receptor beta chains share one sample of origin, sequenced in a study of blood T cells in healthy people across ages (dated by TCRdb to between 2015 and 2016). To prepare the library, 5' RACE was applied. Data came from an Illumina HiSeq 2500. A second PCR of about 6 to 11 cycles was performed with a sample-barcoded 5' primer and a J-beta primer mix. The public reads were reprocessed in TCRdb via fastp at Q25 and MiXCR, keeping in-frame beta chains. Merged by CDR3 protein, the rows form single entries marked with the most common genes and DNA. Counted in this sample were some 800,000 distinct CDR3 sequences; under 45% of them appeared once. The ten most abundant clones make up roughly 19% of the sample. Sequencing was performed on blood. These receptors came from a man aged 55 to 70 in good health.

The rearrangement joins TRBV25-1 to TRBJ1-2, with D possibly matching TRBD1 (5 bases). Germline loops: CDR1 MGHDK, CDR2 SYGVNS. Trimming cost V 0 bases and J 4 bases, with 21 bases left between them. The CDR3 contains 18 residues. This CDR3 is CASSEYFPRVGSAYGYTF. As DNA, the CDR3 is TGTGCCAGCAGTGAATACTTCCCCAGGGTGGGAAGCGCCTATGGCTACACCTTC.

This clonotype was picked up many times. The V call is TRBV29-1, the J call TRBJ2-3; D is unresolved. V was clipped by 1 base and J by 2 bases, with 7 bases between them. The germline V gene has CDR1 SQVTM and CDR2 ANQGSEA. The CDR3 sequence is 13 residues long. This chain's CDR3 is CSVEGGATDTQYF. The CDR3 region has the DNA TGCAGCGTTGAAGGCGGAGCCACAGATACGCAGTATTTT.

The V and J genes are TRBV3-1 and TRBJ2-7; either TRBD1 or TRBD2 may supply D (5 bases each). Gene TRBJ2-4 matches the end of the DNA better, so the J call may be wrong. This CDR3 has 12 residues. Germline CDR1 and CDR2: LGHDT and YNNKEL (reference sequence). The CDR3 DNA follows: TGTGCCAGCAGTTCCGGGACCGTCATTCAGTACTTC. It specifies CASSSGTVIQYF.

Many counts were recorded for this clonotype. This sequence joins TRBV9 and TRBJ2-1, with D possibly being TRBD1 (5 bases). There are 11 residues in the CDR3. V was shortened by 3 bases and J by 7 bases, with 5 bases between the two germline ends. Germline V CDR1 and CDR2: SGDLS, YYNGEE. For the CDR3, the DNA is TGTGCCAGCAGCGCAGGGAATGAGCAGTTCTTC. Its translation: CASSAGNEQFF.

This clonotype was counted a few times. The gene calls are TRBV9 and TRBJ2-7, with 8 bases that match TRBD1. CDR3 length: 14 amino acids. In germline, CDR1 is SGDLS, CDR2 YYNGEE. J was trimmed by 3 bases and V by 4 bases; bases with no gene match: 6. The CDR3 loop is CASSSRTGNYEQYF. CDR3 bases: TGTGCCAGCAGCTCCCGGACAGGGAACTACGAGCAGTACTTC.

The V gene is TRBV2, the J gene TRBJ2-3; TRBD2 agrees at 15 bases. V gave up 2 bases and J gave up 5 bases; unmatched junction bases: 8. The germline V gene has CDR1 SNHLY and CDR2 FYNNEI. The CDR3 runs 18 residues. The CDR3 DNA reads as TGTGCCAGCAGTGAACAGAGGACTAGCGGGGGGGCCCAAGATACGCAGTATTTT. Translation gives CASSEQRTSGGAQDTQYF.

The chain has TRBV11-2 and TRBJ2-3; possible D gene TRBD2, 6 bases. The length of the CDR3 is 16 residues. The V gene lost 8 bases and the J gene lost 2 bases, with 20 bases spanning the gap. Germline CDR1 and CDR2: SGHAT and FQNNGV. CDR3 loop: CASSLGGNNPTDTQYF. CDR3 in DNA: TGTGCCAGCTCTCTTGGCGGGAATAACCCCACAGATACGCAGTATTTT. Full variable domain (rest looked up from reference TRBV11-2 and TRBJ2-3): EAGVAQSPRYKIIEKRQSVAFWCNPISGHATLYWYQQILGQGPKLLIQFQNNGVVDDSQLPKDRFSAERLKGVDSTLKIQPAKLEDSAVYLCASSLGGNNPTDTQYFGPGTRLTVL.

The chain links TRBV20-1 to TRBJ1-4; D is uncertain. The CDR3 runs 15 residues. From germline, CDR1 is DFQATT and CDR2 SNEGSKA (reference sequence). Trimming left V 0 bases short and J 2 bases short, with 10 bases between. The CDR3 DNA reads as TGCAGTGCTAGAGATATGGAGTGGACTAATGAAAAACTGTTTTTT. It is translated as CSARDMEWTNEKLFF.

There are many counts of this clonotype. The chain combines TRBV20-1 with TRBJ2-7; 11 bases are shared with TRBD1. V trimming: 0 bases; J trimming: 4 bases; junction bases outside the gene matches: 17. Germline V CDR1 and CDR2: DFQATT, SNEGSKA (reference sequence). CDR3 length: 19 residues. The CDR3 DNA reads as TGCAGTGCTAGAGAGGAACCCGGACAGGGGGCATTCAGGGGGTACGAGCAGTACTTC. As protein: CSAREEPGQGAFRGYEQYF.

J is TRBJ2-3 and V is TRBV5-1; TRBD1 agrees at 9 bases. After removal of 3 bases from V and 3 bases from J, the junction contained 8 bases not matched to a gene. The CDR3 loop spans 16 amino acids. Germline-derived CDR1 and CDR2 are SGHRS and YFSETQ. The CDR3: CASSSTGTGFTDTQYF. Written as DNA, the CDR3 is TGCGCCAGCAGCTCAACCGGGACAGGGTTTACAGATACGCAGTATTTT.

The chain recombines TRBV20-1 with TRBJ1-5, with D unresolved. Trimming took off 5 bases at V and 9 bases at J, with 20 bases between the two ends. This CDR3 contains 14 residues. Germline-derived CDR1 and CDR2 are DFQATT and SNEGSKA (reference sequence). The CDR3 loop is CSAPAAGPRAPQHF. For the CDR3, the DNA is TGCAGTGCTCCTGCCGCAGGCCCCCGCGCGCCCCAGCATTTT.

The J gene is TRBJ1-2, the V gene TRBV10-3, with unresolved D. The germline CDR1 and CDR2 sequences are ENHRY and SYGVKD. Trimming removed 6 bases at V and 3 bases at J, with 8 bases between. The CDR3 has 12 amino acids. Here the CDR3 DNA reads TGTGCCATCAGGGATTTGGACTATGGCTACACCTTC. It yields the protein CAIRDLDYGYTF.